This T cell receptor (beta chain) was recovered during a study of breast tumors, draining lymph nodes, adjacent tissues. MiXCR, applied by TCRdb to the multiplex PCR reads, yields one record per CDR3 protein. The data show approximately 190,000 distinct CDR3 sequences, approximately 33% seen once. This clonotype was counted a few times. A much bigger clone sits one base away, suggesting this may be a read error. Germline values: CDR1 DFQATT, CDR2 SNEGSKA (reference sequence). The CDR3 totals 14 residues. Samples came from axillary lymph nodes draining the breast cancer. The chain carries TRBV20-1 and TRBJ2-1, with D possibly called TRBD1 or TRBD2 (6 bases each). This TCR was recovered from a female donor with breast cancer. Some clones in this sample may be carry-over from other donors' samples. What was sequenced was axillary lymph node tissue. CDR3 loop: CSAQGGISYTEQFF. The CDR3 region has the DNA TGCAGTGCCCAAGGGGGGATCTCCTACACTGAGCAGTTCTTC.